This TCR beta chain was captured by sequencing in a study of post-analysis software for immune sequencing data. Study results and limitations: TRBV5-6, TRBV5-1 and TRBV20-1 were among several TRBV segments more frequent in patients than controls.

The CDR3 runs 12 residues. Germline V CDR1 and CDR2: SQVTM, ANQGSEA. V lost 0 bases to trimming and J lost 5 bases, with 7 bases between them. Every TCR beta cDNA library bore unique molecular identifiers. TCRdb reprocessed the PCR reads with MiXCR, giving one entry per CDR3 protein. The sample records about 680,000 distinct CDR3 sequences, more than 50% being singletons. To note about this clonotype: Its antigen is currently unknown.

The sequence was collected from a girl aged 2 to 10 with multiple sclerosis. V gene TRBV29-1 combines with J gene TRBJ1-1; no reliable D call. Input material: blood. Here the CDR3 reads CSVEDLGTEAFF. CDR3 DNA sequence: TGCAGCGTTGAAGATCTGGGTACTGAAGCTTTCTTT. Variable domain in full (rest from reference TRBV29-1 and TRBJ1-1): SAVISQKPSRDICQRGTSLTIQCQVDSQVTMMFWYRQQPGQSLTLIATANQGSEATYESGFVIDKFPISRPNLTFSTLTVSNMSPEDSSIYLCSVEDLGTEAFFGQGTRLTVV.